These T cell receptor beta chains were read from a single sample in a study of regulatory T cells in long-lasting Graves disease. In TCRdb, the multiplex PCR reads were re-called with MiXCR into one record per CDR3 protein. This sample has a few hundred thousand distinct CDR3 sequences; about 13% occur once, and the top ten carry 8.5% to 10%. This sample also belongs to another study, concerning T cells in Graves' hyperthyroidism and ophthalmopathy.

The sample was peripheral blood mononuclear cells (PBMCs), taken at new diagnosis, from a patient treated with antithyroid drugs. The receptor set was obtained from a man between 25 and 39 years old with Graves disease. CDR3s include the opening cysteine and the closing phenylalanine or tryptophan. The D gene is left open where the match is weak. Not all rows give a size; the values are once, few, many and, for expanded clones, a class.

J gene | D gene | V gene | clone size | CDR3 DNA | CDR3 protein
TRBJ2-1 | . | TRBV15 | . | TGTGCCACTGGAAACGGCGGGGCCACGGCGCACAATGAGCAGTTCTTC | CATGNGGATAHNEQFF
TRBJ2-5 | TRBD2 | TRBV11-2 | many | TGTGCCAGCAGCATGGGACTAGCGGGAGGTTGGGAGACCCAGTACTTC | CASSMGLAGGWETQYF
TRBJ1-1 | TRBD1 | TRBV29-1 | . | TGCAGCGTGGGACAGGGGGCGTCTGAAGCTTTCTTT | CSVGQGASEAFF
TRBJ1-3 | . | TRBV29-1 | . | TGCAGCGTTGTGGGGGCTTTCGGAAACACCATATATTTT | CSVVGAFGNTIYF
TRBJ2-1 | . | TRBV13 | many | TGTGCCAGCAGCTTAGGAAGGCGGACAAGCTCCTACAATGAGCAGTTCTTC | CASSLGRRTSSYNEQFF
TRBJ2-1 | TRBD2 | TRBV24-1 | . | TGTGCCACCAGTGCGGAGCGGGAGTCCGCGAGGTTGACCTACAATGAGCAGTTCTTC | CATSAERESARLTYNEQFF
TRBJ2-2 | . | TRBV5-1 | many | TGCGCCAGCACAACTGACTCTACGAACACCGGGGAGCTGTTTTTT | CASTTDSTNTGELFF
TRBJ2-1 | TRBD2 | TRBV20-1 | . | TGCAGTGCCGGGACTAGCGGGAGGATGAATGAGCAGTTCTTC | CSAGTSGRMNEQFF
TRBJ2-7 | . | TRBV3-1 | few | TGTGCCAGCAGCCGCCGACCCGGGAGCTCCTACGAGCAGTACTTC | CASSRRPGSSYEQYF
TRBJ1-1 | . | TRBV19 | few | TGTGCCAGTAGTACTAGCCCGGATTATTACACTGAAGCTTTCTTT | CASSTSPDYYTEAFF
TRBJ2-7 | TRBD2 | TRBV28 | many | TGTGCCAGCAGTTTATGGGCGGGTAACCTACTAGCGGGAGCCTCCTACGAGCAGTACTTC | CASSLWAGNLLAGASYEQYF
TRBJ2-5 | TRBD2 | TRBV3-1 | many | TGTGCCAGCAGCCAAGTTATGGCGGGAGGGGGAGAGACCCAGTACTTC | CASSQVMAGGGETQYF
TRBJ1-2 | . | TRBV2 | . | TGTGCCAGCAAGGAGAGGAGCTATGGCTACACCTTC | CASKERSYGYTF
TRBJ2-3 | . | TRBV20-1 | few | TGCAGTGCTAGTCCCCCGAGAAGGGGGACAGATACGCAGTATTTT | CSASPPRRGTDTQYF
TRBJ2-1 | . | TRBV19 | . | TGTGCCAGTAGTATAGCGTCTGCGGGTACTAGCTACAATGAGCAGTTCTTC | CASSIASAGTSYNEQFF
TRBJ2-1 | TRBD2 | TRBV10-2 | few | TGCGCCAGCAGTGCCAGAGCGGGAGAGCAGTTCTTC | CASSARAGEQFF
TRBJ1-2 | . | TRBV5-8 | many | TGTGCCAGCAGCTTCGATGGGGATTATGGCTACACCTTC | CASSFDGDYGYTF
TRBJ1-2 | . | TRBV19 | . | TGTGCCAGTAGTACCGCGGGGGCCCTCCTGTATGGCTACACCTTC | CASSTAGALLYGYTF
TRBJ2-5 | TRBD1 | TRBV27 | . | TGTGCCAGCAGTTCCCCCGGACAGGGCAAAGAGACCCAGTACTTC | CASSSPGQGKETQYF
TRBJ2-3 | . | TRBV10-3 | many | TGTGCCATCAGTGTTCAAGGGGTCACAGATACGCAGTATTTT | CAISVQGVTDTQYF
TRBJ2-2 | . | TRBV7-9 | . | TGTGCCAGCAGCTTGAGAAAGGGCCTAGCCGGCACCGGGGAGCTGTTTTTT | CASSLRKGLAGTGELFF
TRBJ1-1 | . | TRBV5-1 | many | TGCGCCAGCAGCTTGTACGGGAGCACTGAAGCTTTCTTT | CASSLYGSTEAFF
TRBJ2-2 | TRBD2 | TRBV7-9 | . | TGTGCCAGCAGCTTAGGAATAGCGGGAGTTGCCGGGGAGCTGTTTTTT | CASSLGIAGVAGELFF
TRBJ2-7 | TRBD2 | TRBV10-3 | . | TGTGCCATCAGTGAAACTAGCGGGAGGGCCCTACTGACCTACGAGCAGTACTTC | CAISETSGRALLTYEQYF
TRBJ2-7 | . | TRBV5-1 | many | TGCGCCAGCAGCTTGTTCAGGGATCAGGAGCAGTACTTC | CASSLFRDQEQYF
TRBJ2-6 | . | TRBV28 | many | TGTGCCAGCAGGACGGGACCTCAAACTGGGGCCAACGTCCTGACTTTC | CASRTGPQTGANVLTF
TRBJ1-6 | TRBD1 | TRBV29-1 | many | TGCAGCGGCCGGACGGCCAGGGGGACTTCACCCCTCCACTTT | CSGRTARGTSPLHF
TRBJ2-5 | TRBD2 | TRBV30 | . | TGTGCCTCCGGCGGGGGAGTAGAGACCCAGTACTTC | CASGGGVETQYF
TRBJ2-7 | TRBD2 | TRBV6-1 | many | TGTGCCAGCAGTCGACCGACTAGCGAGAACTACGAGCAGTACTTC | CASSRPTSENYEQYF
TRBJ2-7 | . | TRBV7-2 | many | TGTGCCAGCAGCTTAGCACCCACGGCGGGCGAGCAGTACTTC | CASSLAPTAGEQYF
TRBJ2-5 | . | TRBV10-3 | many | TGTGCCATCAGTGAGTCGGTCGGCGAGACCCAGTACTTC | CAISESVGETQYF
TRBJ1-6 | . | TRBV5-1 | few | TGCGCCAGCAGCAATACCATGGGGGGTTCACCCCTCCACTTT | CASSNTMGGSPLHF
TRBJ2-7 | TRBD1 | TRBV15 | . | TGTGCCACCAGCAGGTGGGTGGACAGGGTCAGCGAGCAGTACTTC | CATSRWVDRVSEQYF
TRBJ2-7 | . | TRBV5-1 | many | TGTGCCAGCAGTAATACCTACGAGCAGTACTTC | CASSNTYEQYF
TRBJ2-7 | TRBD1 | TRBV2 | . | TGTGCCAGCAGTACTGATACCGGGACAGACATTTACGAGCAGTACTTC | CASSTDTGTDIYEQYF
TRBJ2-1 | TRBD2 | TRBV5-4 | . | TGTGCCAGCAGCTTCGAGCGGGAGGGTGAGCAGTTCTTC | CASSFEREGEQFF
TRBJ1-2 | TRBD1 | TRBV27 | . | TGTGCCAGCAGTTTACGGGGACAGCCGTTCTATGGCTACACCTTC | CASSLRGQPFYGYTF
TRBJ2-4 | . | TRBV20-1 | . | TGCAGTGCCCGGGATTCAGGAGAGGCCAAAAACATTCAGTACTTC | CSARDSGEAKNIQYF
TRBJ2-1 | TRBD1 | TRBV11-2 | many | TGTGCCAGCAGCGTATGGACAGGTCGGGCCAATGAGCAGTTCTTC | CASSVWTGRANEQFF
TRBJ1-1 | TRBD1 | TRBV5-4 | . | TGTGCCAGCGGTTCACTGGGTCGGGACAGAATAACTGAAGCTTTCTTT | CASGSLGRDRITEAFF
TRBJ2-1 | TRBD2 | TRBV6-2/TRBV6-3 | many | TGTGCCAGCAGTTACCCCCATAGCGGGCCCTACAATGAGCAGTTCTTC | CASSYPHSGPYNEQFF
TRBJ1-1 | . | TRBV5-6 | . | TGTGCCAGCAGCTTGTGGCTATTGAACACTGAAGCTTTCTTT | CASSLWLLNTEAFF
TRBJ2-7 | TRBD1 | TRBV27 | few | TGTGCCAGCACCAACTCCGGGACAGGGAACAACGAGCAGTACTTC | CASTNSGTGNNEQYF
TRBJ1-4 | TRBD1 | TRBV12-3/TRBV12-4 | many | TGTGCCAGCAGATTCCCCCCGGGACAGGGAGACGAAAAACTGTTTTTT | CASRFPPGQGDEKLFF
TRBJ2-1 | TRBD1 | TRBV10-2 | many | TGCGCCAGCAGTGAGTCAACAGGGGTAGCAACGGGGTTCTTC | CASSESTGVATGFF
TRBJ2-7 | . | TRBV3-1 | many | TGTGCCAGCAGCCGAGGGCTAGCTGTCTACGAGCAGTACTTC | CASSRGLAVYEQYF
TRBJ2-1 | . | TRBV14 | . | TGTGCCAGCAGCCAAGATCCCGGAGGCCCGGAGCAGTTCTTC | CASSQDPGGPEQFF
TRBJ2-1 | TRBD2 | TRBV20-1 | many | TGCAGTGCTAGGGACAGCGGGAGGGCCTTTGAATATGAGCAGTTCTTC | CSARDSGRAFEYEQFF
TRBJ1-6 | . | TRBV6-2/TRBV6-3 | few | TGTGCCAGCAGTTACAGGGTGGTGGGCAATTCACCCCTCCACTTT | CASSYRVVGNSPLHF
TRBJ2-5 | . | TRBV5-1 | many | TGCGCCAGCAGCCCCCAGGGGACCCCGCTGGAGACCCAGTACTTC | CASSPQGTPLETQYF